A single sample gave rise to the 26 T cell receptor beta chains below, sequenced in a study of blood T cell repertoires in COVID-19. The repertoire was sequenced with immunoSEQ multiplex PCR; TCRdb's copy has only in-frame clones and lacks some. The sample yields fewer than 70,000 clones, roughly 85% seen once. The sample comprised peripheral blood. These receptors were collected from an elderly woman with acute or convalescent COVID-19.

The chain couples TRBV19 to TRBJ1-5; 8 bases match TRBD1. Germline V CDR1 and CDR2: LNHDA, SQIVND (reference sequence). CDR3 size: 16 residues. Unmatched junction bases numbered 6, after V lost 5 bases and J lost 0 bases. This CDR3 reads CASSPWTGYSNQPQHF. The CDR3 DNA follows: TGTGCCAGTAGTCCATGGACAGGGTATAGCAATCAGCCCCAGCATTTT. Supplemented by reference TRBV19 and TRBJ1-5, the full variable domain reads DGGITQSPKYLFRKEGQNVTLSCEQNLNHDAMYWYRQDPGQGLRLIYYSQIVNDFQKGDIAEGYSVSREKKESFPLTVTSAQKNPTAFYLCASSPWTGYSNQPQHFGDGTRLSIL.

The J gene is TRBJ2-7, the V gene TRBV5-1; tentatively, D is TRBD2 (6 bases). There are 15 residues in the CDR3. CDR1 is SGHRS, CDR2 YFSETQ, per germline. Trimming shortened V by 2 bases and J by 2 bases, and 14 bases separated the two germline ends. The CDR3 DNA reads TGCGCCAGCAGCTTCGGGGGACGACAACCCTACGAGCAGTACTTC. It is translated as CASSFGGRQPYEQYF.

The chain links TRBV5-1 to TRBJ2-3, with TRBD2 as a possible D gene (5 bases). V was shortened by 4 bases and J by 0 bases, with 15 bases between the two germline ends. This CDR3 comprises 16 residues. Germline V lookup: CDR1 SGHRS, CDR2 YFSETQ. CDR3 coding DNA: TGCGCCAGCAGCCCCTGGACTGGTACCAGCACAGATACGCAGTATTTT. It is translated as CASSPWTGTSTDTQYF.

The chain couples TRBV4-1 to TRBJ1-5, with D uncertain. This CDR3 spans 16 amino acids. The V gene's germline CDR1 is MGHRA and CDR2 YSYEKL. Trimming left V 3 bases short and J 4 bases short, with 16 bases between. CDR3 nucleotide sequence: TGCGCCAGCAGCCAGGGCCGCTCTGTCCTAAATCAGCCCCAGCATTTT. The encoded protein is CASSQGRSVLNQPQHF.

This clone came up a few times. This sequence joins TRBV5-1 and TRBJ2-2, with D uncertain. Per germline, CDR1 SGHRS and CDR2 YFSETQ. V was trimmed by 0 bases and J by 3 bases, leaving 6 bases between them. The CDR3 is 14 residues long. The CDR3 DNA reads TGCGCCAGCAGCTTGGTTCCCGACACCGGGGAGCTGTTTTTT. Its protein product is CASSLVPDTGELFF.

The chain couples TRBV3-1 (or the pseudogene TRBV3-2) to TRBJ1-2; no reliable D call. CDR1 LGHDT and CDR2 YNNKEL come from the germline V gene (reference sequence). The V end lost 7 bases, the J end lost 7 bases, and 22 bases lay between the germline ends. The length of the CDR3 is 15 residues. As DNA, the CDR3 is TGTGCCAGCACCCTAAGTGTGGCGGCCGCTTTTGGCTACACCTTC. It is translated as CASTLSVAAAFGYTF.

This chain joins TRBV10-1 and TRBJ1-1, with 8 bases lining up with TRBD1. V shed 6 bases, J shed 1 base, and the junction held 4 bases outside the gene matches. CDR3 length: 14 residues. Germline V lookup: CDR1 WNHNN, CDR2 SYGVQD (reference sequence). The CDR3 sequence is CASRSDRENTEAFF. DNA of the CDR3: TGCGCCAGCAGATCGGACAGGGAGAACACTGAAGCTTTCTTT.

The rearrangement joins TRBV7-2 to TRBJ2-2; D call uncertain. The germline V gene has CDR1 SGHTA and CDR2 FQGNSA. Trimming removed 0 bases at V and 4 bases at J, with 9 bases between. The CDR3 runs 15 residues. CDR3 sequence (DNA): TGTGCCAGCAGCTTAGCAGTTTCGGGCACCGGGGAGCTGTTTTTT. Translated, it gives CASSLAVSGTGELFF.

The chain uses TRBV6-1 and TRBJ2-1; TRBD2 matches 8 bases. Looked up from germline, CDR1 is MNHNS and CDR2 is SASEGT. With V trimmed by 3 bases and J by 4 bases, 8 bases remained unmatched. The CDR3 consists of 16 residues. CDR3 protein: CASSDPRSGGYNEQFF. The CDR3 DNA is TGTGCCAGCAGTGACCCAAGGAGCGGGGGTTACAATGAGCAGTTCTTC.

The rearrangement uses TRBV19 and TRBJ2-2; 12 bases align to TRBD2. The V segment lost 9 bases and the J segment 4 bases; nucleotides outside the gene matches: 6. Per the germline V gene, CDR1 is LNHDA and CDR2 is SQIVND (reference sequence). The CDR3 has 15 residues. CDR3: CASRTSGVSTGELFF. The CDR3 DNA follows: TGTGCCAGCCGGACTAGCGGGGTATCCACCGGGGAGCTGTTTTTT.

This clone turned up a few times. V and J are TRBV7-2 and TRBJ2-7; the match to TRBD2 covers 12 bases. CDR1 and CDR2 (germline): SGHTA, FQGNSA. The CDR3 loop spans 16 amino acids. The trim removed 5 bases at V and 4 bases at J, leaving 9 bases unmatched. The CDR3 DNA reads TGTGCCAGCAGCCCTCACGGGGGACTAGCGGGTTACGAGCAGTACTTC. Translation: CASSPHGGLAGYEQYF.

The chain joins TRBV10-2 to TRBJ2-3, with 9 bases aligning to TRBD2. The CDR3 is 15 amino acids. The V gene end was trimmed by 2 bases and the J gene end by 4 bases; junction bases not matched to a gene: 4. CDR1 and CDR2 (germline): WSHSY, SAAADI. CDR3 residues: CASSEGTSRPDTQYF. The CDR3 region has the DNA TGCGCCAGCAGTGAGGGGACTAGCCGCCCAGATACGCAGTATTTT.

The chain carries TRBV5-1 and TRBJ2-7, with 10 positions matching TRBD1. This CDR3 is built from 16 residues. Germline trimming cut 4 bases from V and 9 bases from J; bases unmatched to any gene: 16. Per germline, CDR1 SGHRS and CDR2 YFSETQ. This CDR3 reads CASSPRLTGGDVRQYF. CDR3 coding DNA: TGCGCCAGCAGCCCGCGCCTGACAGGGGGCGACGTCAGGCAGTACTTC.

This chain uses TRBV3-1 (or the pseudogene TRBV3-2) with TRBJ1-4; D possibly corresponds to TRBD1 (5 bases). Looked up from germline, CDR1 is LGHDT and CDR2 is YNNKEL (reference sequence). The CDR3 is 15 residues long. Trimming took 1 base from V and 1 from J, leaving 7 bases between them. CDR3 sequence: CASSQATGTNEKLFF. CDR3 nucleotide sequence: TGTGCCAGCAGCCAAGCTACAGGAACTAATGAAAAACTGTTTTTT.

This chain uses TRBV5-1 with TRBJ2-2; TRBD2 is a possible D gene (5 bases). CDR3 length: 16 residues. Trimming left V 0 bases short and J 4 bases short, with 13 bases between. Germline V CDR1 and CDR2: SGHRS, YFSETQ. CDR3 in DNA: TGCGCCAGCAGCTTGGGTCGGGGAAGGAGCACCGGGGAGCTGTTTTTT. Its protein is CASSLGRGRSTGELFF.

The chain links TRBV6-5 to TRBJ1-4; 7 bases align to TRBD1. Germline CDR1 is MNHEY and CDR2 is SVGAGI. This CDR3 is built from 14 residues. Trimming cost V 6 bases and J 3 bases; bases outside gene matches: 4. The CDR3 spells CASSDRVPNEKLFF. DNA of the CDR3: TGTGCCAGCAGCGACAGGGTCCCTAATGAAAAACTGTTTTTT.

J is TRBJ2-7 and V is TRBV12-3 or TRBV12-4; D is ambiguous. The CDR3 is 11 amino acids. V gave up 6 bases and J gave up 2 bases, with 5 bases separating them. For the CDR3, the DNA is TGTGCCAGCAGGGGCACCTACGAGCAGTACTTC. It yields the protein CASRGTYEQYF.

This chain links TRBV6-5 with TRBJ1-1; the D gene is possibly TRBD1 (5 bases). Trimming took 6 bases from V and 4 from J, leaving 12 bases between them. The CDR3 length is 13 residues. Germline assignment: CDR1 MNHEY and CDR2 SVGAGI. The CDR3 reads CASRLGRFTEAFF. Written as DNA, the CDR3 is TGTGCCAGCAGATTGGGGCGGTTCACTGAAGCTTTCTTT.

The CDR3 nucleotides are TGCGCCAGCAGCCGACAGGGTGGTCCCTACAATGAGCAGTTCTTC. It yields the protein CASSRQGGPYNEQFF. This rearrangement joins TRBV5-1 to TRBJ2-1; 7 bases are shared with TRBD1. CDR3 length equals 15 residues. Germline trimming cut 4 bases from V and 2 bases from J; bases unmatched to any gene: 6. The germline V gene encodes CDR1 SGHRS and CDR2 YFSETQ. The full variable domain, with the rest looked up from reference TRBV5-1 and TRBJ2-1, is KAGVTQTPRYLIKTRGQQVTLSCSPISGHRSVSWYQQTPGQGLQFLFEYFSETQRNKGNFPGRFSGRQFSNSRSEMNVSTLELGDSALYLCASSRQGGPYNEQFFGPGTRLTVL.

This chain uses TRBV5-1 with TRBJ1-2; the D gene is possibly TRBD1 (5 bases). Trimming took off 0 bases at V and 5 bases at J, with 11 bases between the two ends. CDR1 and CDR2 (germline): SGHRS, YFSETQ. The CDR3 is 14 amino acids. The CDR3 is CASSLEGEGYGYTF. The CDR3 DNA reads TGCGCCAGCAGCTTGGAAGGGGAGGGGTATGGCTACACCTTC.

Concerning this clone: Its ends do not fully match the called genes, so a read error is possible. In the same sample, other DNA sequences code for this CDR3. The J gene is TRBJ2-2, the V gene TRBV5-1; 9 bases line up with TRBD1. In germline, CDR1 is SGHRS, CDR2 YFSETQ. The CDR3 runs to 14 residues. CDR3 sequence reads: CASSTRTGAGELFF. CDR3 DNA: TGCGCCAGCAGCACGCGGACAGGGGCCGGGGAACTGTTTTTT.

This clone was seen only a few times. This chain uses TRBV6-5 with TRBJ1-6; D remains unclear. Germline loops: CDR1 MNHEY, CDR2 SVGAGI. The CDR3 consists of 14 residues. Between the trimmed V and J ends, which lost 7 bases and 6 bases, there was a span of 13 bases. Here the CDR3 DNA reads TGTGCCAGCACGTTGGCGGGGATTAATTCACCCCTCCACTTT. This codes for CASTLAGINSPLHF.

The chain has TRBV7-9 and TRBJ2-7, with D tentatively TRBD1 (5 bases). The CDR3 has 13 residues. Germline V gene lookup returns CDR1 SEHNR and CDR2 FQNEAQ (reference sequence). The V end lost 2 bases, the J end lost 2 bases, and 7 bases lay between the germline ends. CDR3 region: CASSLSGTYEQYF. The DNA for the CDR3 is TGTGCCAGCAGCTTATCAGGGACCTACGAGCAGTACTTC.

This sequence joins TRBV6-1 and TRBJ2-7; a weak D match, TRBD2 (5 bases). Trimming removed 1 base from V and 1 base from J, with 14 bases in between. There are 16 residues in the CDR3. The V gene's germline CDR1 is MNHNS and CDR2 SASEGT. Here the CDR3 DNA reads TGTGCCAGCAGTGAAGGAGGGAGCCCTAGATCCTACGAGCAGTACTTC. It encodes CASSEGGSPRSYEQYF.

The chain employs TRBV5-1 and TRBJ1-4; TRBD1 is a possible D gene (5 bases). The CDR3 is 13 residues long. V was clipped by 3 bases and J by 3 bases, with 6 bases between them. Germline CDR1 is SGHRS and CDR2 is YFSETQ. The CDR3 DNA sequence: TGCGCCAGCAGCTCGGGGGCTAATGAAAAACTGTTTTTT. This encodes CASSSGANEKLFF. The variable domain in full, with the rest retrieved from reference TRBV5-1 and TRBJ1-4, is KAGVTQTPRYLIKTRGQQVTLSCSPISGHRSVSWYQQTPGQGLQFLFEYFSETQRNKGNFPGRFSGRQFSNSRSEMNVSTLELGDSALYLCASSSGANEKLFFGSGTQLSVL.

The V call is TRBV9, the J call TRBJ1-4; D perhaps matches TRBD1 (5 bases). CDR1 and CDR2 from the germline V gene are SGDLS and YYNGEE. The CDR3 has 14 residues. Between the trimmed V and J ends, which lost 5 bases and 4 bases, there was a span of 12 bases. The CDR3 loop reads CASSLDRYNEKLFF. CDR3 nucleotides: TGTGCCAGCAGTTTAGACAGATATAATGAAAAACTGTTTTTT. The full variable domain, its missing parts supplied by reference TRBV9 and TRBJ1-4, is DSGVTQTPKHLITATGQRVTLRCSPRSGDLSVYWYQQSLDQGLQFLIQYYNGEERAKGNILERFSAQQFPDLHSELNLSSLELGDSALYFCASSLDRYNEKLFFGSGTQLSVL.